This T cell receptor beta chain is from a study of T-cell memory formation after mild COVID-19. Study-wide background: TCR clusters were mostly donor specific.

This clonotype was seen ten or more times. Antigen specificity is unknown. The CDR3 contains 14 residues. CDR1 is KGHSH and CDR2 is LQKENI in the germline V gene. V dropped 3 bases and J dropped 0 bases, with 9 bases sitting between them. TCR alpha and TCR beta cDNA libraries carrying sample barcodes and UMIs came from 5'RACE with constant-segment primers. TCRdb processed the 5' RACE reads anew with MiXCR; each CDR3 protein has one entry. The sample includes 250,000 to 350,000 distinct CDR3 sequences, roughly 21% of them seen just once. Points from the study as a whole: For contracting clones, CD4+ ones sat mainly in CM and EM, CD8+ in EMRA.

The chain has TRBV18 and TRBJ2-7; D is possibly TRBD2 (7 bases). This TCR came from a man in his late teens or twenties who had mild COVID-19 (a few samples of this study predate the infection). Cell type and time point are not known. The specimen was PBMCs or a T cell subset sorted from them (not recorded which). CDR3 amino acids: CASSPGGHSYEQYF. As DNA, the CDR3 is TGTGCCAGCTCACCCGGGGGGCACTCCTACGAGCAGTACTTC.